This T cell receptor beta chain was identified in a study of spatial heterogeneity in lung cancer. Looking at the study overall: Compared with alpha-chain sequences, beta-chain sequences were consistently detected in greater numbers.

In its sample, this clonotype is medium-sized (0.01 to 0.1%). Time point of the sample: sample taken at primary tumor resection. The 65 or so donors had untreated early-stage non-small cell lung cancer. Unsorted tumor, nontumor lung tissue or cryopreserved PBMC supplied the whole RNA. The germline CDR1 and CDR2 sequences are SEHNR and FQNEAQ (reference sequence). V lost 7 bases to trimming and J lost 6 bases, with 16 bases between them. The CDR3 extends over 14 amino acids. The library protocol tagged each TCR cDNA with a unique molecular identifier. TCRdb called the 5' RACE reads again in MiXCR, with one record for every CDR3 protein. The table includes over 1,500 distinct CDR3 sequences, roughly 24% detected once.

This sample comprised normal lung tissue next to the tumor, obtained at surgery. The chain couples TRBV7-9 to TRBJ2-1; D ambiguous. The clonotype comes from a male donor with early-stage non-small cell lung cancer. The CDR3 DNA reads as TGTGCCAGCACCGCAGCCCTAATGGGCAATGAGCAGTTCTTC. It translates to CASTAALMGNEQFF.